The 21 T cell receptor beta chains below come from one sample, sequenced in a study of blood T cell repertoires in COVID-19. Sequencing used immunoSEQ multiplex PCR; TCRdb keeps in-frame clones, though not all of them. The sample records 100,000 to 150,000 clones, 84% being singletons. The source material was peripheral blood. The receptors come from a woman in her twenties or thirties who had recovered from COVID-19.

This sequence joins TRBV28 and TRBJ1-5; 7 positions match TRBD1. The CDR3 consists of 14 residues. V was pared by 5 bases and J by 2 bases, with 3 bases of the junction left unmatched. Germline CDR1 and CDR2: MDHEN and SYDVKM. DNA for the CDR3: TGTGCCAGCAGTCCCGGACAGGGCAATCAGCCCCAGCATTTT. It translates to CASSPGQGNQPQHF.

This rearrangement joins TRBV5-8 to TRBJ1-6, with 8 bases identical to TRBD1. This CDR3 spans 17 amino acids. Germline lookup yields CDR1 SGHTS and CDR2 YDEGEE. V was clipped by 2 bases and J by 1 base; unmatched bases: 5. The CDR3 nucleotides are TGTGCCAGCAGCTTAGGCACAGGGGGTTCCTATAATTCACCCCTCCACTTT. Protein sequence: CASSLGTGGSYNSPLHF.

The rearrangement joins TRBV5-6 to TRBJ2-1; 14 nucleotides agree with TRBD2. Germline lookup yields CDR1 SGHDT and CDR2 YYEEEE. V gave up 3 bases and J gave up 4 bases; unmatched junction bases: 9. This CDR3 is 18 amino acids long. CDR3 nucleotides: TGTGCCAGCAGCTCCCCCGGGACTAGCGGGAGTTTGTACAATGAGCAGTTCTTC. Protein product: CASSSPGTSGSLYNEQFF.

The J gene is TRBJ2-2, the V gene TRBV6-5; 10 bases are a match to TRBD1. Germline lookup yields CDR1 MNHEY and CDR2 SVGAGI. This CDR3 contains 14 residues. After removal of 5 bases from V and 6 bases from J, the junction contained 3 bases not matched to a gene. CDR3 DNA: TGTGCCAGCAGTCACGGACAGGGGGCCGGGGAGCTGTTTTTT. Translating it yields CASSHGQGAGELFF.

This clone was detected once. The V and J genes are TRBV10-3 and TRBJ2-5; perhaps TRBD1 as D (6 bases). This CDR3 comprises 14 residues. Deletions cut 0 bases from V and 1 base from J, with 6 bases between. Germline-derived CDR1 and CDR2 are ENHRY and SYGVKD. In nucleotides, the CDR3 is TGTGCCATCAGTGAGTCAGGGGGCCAAGAGACCCAGTACTTC. Translating it yields CAISESGGQETQYF.

This chain joins TRBV18 and TRBJ2-1; possible D gene TRBD1, 5 bases. V was pared by 3 bases and J by 0 bases, with 24 bases between. The germline gives CDR1 KGHSH, CDR2 LQKENI. The CDR3 has 20 amino acids. CDR3 amino acids: CASSPFEGVITQSSYNEQFF. The CDR3 DNA reads as TGTGCCAGCTCACCGTTTGAAGGGGTCATTACCCAAAGCTCCTACAATGAGCAGTTCTTC.

V usage is TRBV4-1 and J usage is TRBJ1-2; 8 bases line up with TRBD1. The CDR3 is made up of 15 amino acids. The J segment lost 4 bases and the V segment lost 4 bases, leaving 8 bases of the junction unmatched. The germline CDR1 and CDR2 sequences are MGHRA and YSYEKL. The DNA for the CDR3 is TGCGCCAGCAGCCCGCTTGGACAGGGCTTCTATGGCTACACCTTC. As protein: CASSPLGQGFYGYTF.

The genes are TRBV7-9 and TRBJ1-1, with D unresolved. Trimming stripped 5 bases from V and 9 bases from J, with 22 bases between. The CDR3 sequence is 15 residues long. Germline V CDR1 and CDR2: SEHNR, FQNEAQ (reference sequence). In nucleotides, the CDR3 is TGTGCCAGCAGCGGAACGCGGGCCGCCGCGGAGAAAGCTTTCTTT. Encoded protein: CASSGTRAAAEKAFF.

The chain carries TRBV6-5 and TRBJ2-7; D not certain. CDR1 MNHEY and CDR2 SVGAGI come from the germline V gene. The V end was cut by 7 bases, the J end by 2 bases, with 12 bases between. The CDR3 sequence is 13 residues long. The CDR3 DNA sequence: TGTGCCAGCACGGAGAGAATCACCTACGAGCAGTACTTC. Protein: CASTERITYEQYF.

This chain links TRBV7-9 with TRBJ2-5; D may be TRBD2 (5 bases). The CDR3 contains 12 residues. Between the trimmed V and J ends, which lost 5 bases and 7 bases, there was a span of 11 bases. Germline-derived CDR1 and CDR2 are SEHNR and FQNEAQ (reference sequence). In nucleotides, the CDR3 is TGTGCCAGCAGCCCCGACCGGGGGACCCAGTACTTC. Encoded protein: CASSPDRGTQYF.

This clone was recorded a few times. The chain employs TRBV20-1 and TRBJ2-7; weak D call: TRBD2 (7 bases). V dropped 3 bases and J dropped 2 bases, with 14 bases sitting between them. This CDR3 has 14 amino acids. Germline V gene sequence: CDR1 DFQATT, CDR2 SNEGSKA (reference sequence). The CDR3 bases are TGCAGTGCTAGTGCTAGCGGACAGACCTACGAGCAGTACTTC. Protein: CSASASGQTYEQYF.

The rearrangement links TRBV5-4 to TRBJ2-3; TRBD2 aligns across 7 bases. The CDR3 is 17 amino acids. Germline CDR1 is SGHNT and CDR2 is YYREEE (reference sequence). The ends lost 0 bases at V and 0 bases at J; junction bases unmatched: 7. The CDR3 here is CASSLGGSGVSTDTQYF. In nucleotides, the CDR3 is TGTGCCAGCAGCTTGGGCGGGAGCGGCGTTAGCACAGATACGCAGTATTTT.

A remark on this clone: Other DNA sequences within the sample encode an identical CDR3. The chain employs TRBV7-9 and TRBJ2-1, with TRBD2 as a possible D gene (6 bases). V lost 4 bases and J lost 7, with 14 bases in between. There are 14 residues in the CDR3. Germline V CDR1 and CDR2: SEHNR, FQNEAQ (reference sequence). The DNA of the CDR3 is TGTGCCAGCAGCTCACCTGACCGGGGGAATGAGCAGTTCTTC. It specifies CASSSPDRGNEQFF.

The chain carries TRBV5-1 and TRBJ1-1; D unclear. The CDR3 totals 14 residues. CDR1 and CDR2 from the germline V gene are SGHRS and YFSETQ. V lost 5 bases and J lost 4, with 15 bases in between. The CDR3 here is CASSRVGGITEAFF. DNA for the CDR3: TGCGCCAGCAGTCGGGTAGGAGGTATCACTGAAGCTTTCTTT.

This clone was counted a few times. The J gene is TRBJ2-7, the V gene TRBV3-1 (or the pseudogene TRBV3-2), with 12 bases aligning to TRBD2. This CDR3 region has 17 residues. The germline CDR1 and CDR2 sequences are LGHDT and YNNKEL (reference sequence). With V trimmed by 6 bases and J by 0 bases, 9 bases remained unmatched. In DNA, the CDR3 is TGTGCCAGCAGTCGCGTTATGACTAGCGGGAGCTCCTACGAGCAGTACTTC. This encodes CASSRVMTSGSSYEQYF.

The gene calls are TRBV2 and TRBJ2-3; D remains ambiguous. The CDR3 extends over 15 amino acids. The V end was cut by 4 bases, the J end by 2 bases, with 13 bases between. Germline values: CDR1 SNHLY, CDR2 FYNNEI. CDR3 nucleotide sequence: TGTGCCAGCAGTGTTTTTTTATTAGACACAGATACGCAGTATTTT. Translating gives CASSVFLLDTDTQYF.

The chain is built from TRBV5-5 and TRBJ2-5; TRBD2 matches at 8 bases. Trimming removed 5 bases from V and 4 bases from J; junction bases left unmatched: 16. This CDR3 contains 17 residues. The germline V gene has CDR1 SGHKS and CDR2 YYEKEE (reference sequence). CDR3 nucleotides: TGTGCCAGCAGACCGAACTTAGCGGGGCGTCGAGGAGAGACCCAGTACTTC. It encodes CASRPNLAGRRGETQYF. The full variable domain, completed using reference TRBV5-5 and TRBJ2-5, is DAGVTQSPTHLIKTRGQQVTLRCSPISGHKSVSWYQQVLGQGPQFIFQYYEKEERGRGNFPDRFSARQFPNYSSELNVNALLLGDSALYLCASRPNLAGRRGETQYFGPGTRLLVL.

This clone showed up just a few times. The chain joins TRBV19 to TRBJ2-1; TRBD2 matches at 10 bases. V shed 0 bases, J shed 6 bases, and the junction held 8 bases outside the gene matches. The CDR3 spans 17 residues. Germline V lookup: CDR1 LNHDA, CDR2 SQIVND (reference sequence). The CDR3 spells CASSIEASGRGSNEQFF. DNA of the CDR3: TGTGCCAGTAGTATAGAGGCGAGCGGGAGGGGTAGCAATGAGCAGTTCTTC.

The genes are TRBV7-9 and TRBJ2-5, with unresolved D. V was shortened by 5 bases and J by 1 base, with 14 bases between the two germline ends. CDR3 length equals 15 residues. Germline V gene data show CDR1 as SEHNR and CDR2 as FQNEAQ (reference sequence). The CDR3 coding sequence is TGTGCCAGCAGCGAAGAAACTCCTATCCAAGAGACCCAGTACTTC. Translating it yields CASSEETPIQETQYF.

This chain uses TRBV6-5 with TRBJ1-2; 8 nucleotides agree with TRBD1. CDR1 is MNHEY, CDR2 SVGAGI, per germline. CDR3 length: 12 residues. Losses at the gene ends were 5 bases for V and 8 bases for J; bases not matched to a gene: 4. CDR3 amino acids: CASSRQGRGYTF. In DNA, the CDR3 is TGTGCCAGCAGTCGACAGGGGCGCGGCTACACCTTC.

The chain recombines TRBV29-1 with TRBJ2-5, with TRBD1 matching 8 bases. V shed 6 bases and J 5 bases; nucleotides not matched to a gene: 8. Germline loops: CDR1 SQVTM, CDR2 ANQGSEA. The CDR3 is 13 residues long. CDR3 DNA: TGCAGCGTACCGGGACAGGTCATGGAGACCCAGTACTTC. Protein sequence: CSVPGQVMETQYF.